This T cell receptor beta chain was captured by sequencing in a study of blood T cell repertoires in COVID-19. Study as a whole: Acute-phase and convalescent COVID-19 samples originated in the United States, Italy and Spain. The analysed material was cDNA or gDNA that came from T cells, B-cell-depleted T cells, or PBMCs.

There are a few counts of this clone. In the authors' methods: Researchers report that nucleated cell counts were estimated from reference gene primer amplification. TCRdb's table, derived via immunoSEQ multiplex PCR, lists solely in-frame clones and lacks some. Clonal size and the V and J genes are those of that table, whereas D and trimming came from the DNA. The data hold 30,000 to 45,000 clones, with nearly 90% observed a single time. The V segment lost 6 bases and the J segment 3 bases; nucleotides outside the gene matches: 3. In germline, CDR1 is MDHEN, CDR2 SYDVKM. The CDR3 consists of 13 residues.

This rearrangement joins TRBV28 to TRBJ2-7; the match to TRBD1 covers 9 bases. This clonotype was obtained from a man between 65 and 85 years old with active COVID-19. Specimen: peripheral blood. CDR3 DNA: TGTGCCAGCAGGGGACAGGGCAACTACGAGCAGTACTTC. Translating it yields CASRGQGNYEQYF.